This T cell receptor (beta chain) stems from a study of shared clonotypes between healthy human individuals (TCRdb year 2020). Context from the whole study: A couple of women and a few men aged 18 to 49 years were included in the cohort. For each donor, three plates each were used for CD4 naive and CD4 memory, two plates were used for CD8 naive, and one plate was used for CD8 memory. The study deeply sequenced blood TCR repertoires of about five healthy adults to estimate repertoire size and the extent of clonotype sharing between individuals. Each donor's leukapheresis produced roughly between roughly 0.85 and 9.5 billion PBMCs. To increase sequencing depth and limit assay-specific biases, different laboratories used diverse techniques to prepare libraries and sequence TCR repertoires.

Using the deep immunoSEQ assay, TCR CDR3 regions were amplified from genomic DNA by multiplex PCR. Extracted genomic DNA from each cell subset was distributed evenly across all wells of several immunoSEQ 96-well plates, and each plate was treated as a replicate. For sorted subsets, each replicate PCR was loaded with 200 to 250 ng genomic DNA, equivalent to 25,000 to 35,000 T cell genomes. Purified libraries were measured with a Qubit 3.0 fluorometer, size-checked on a Bioanalyzer 2100, and measured again with the KAPA Library Quantification kit. Every immunoSEQ 96-well plate was sequenced on a dedicated single-read 150-cycle Illumina NextSeq 550 flow cell. From the authors' description of their analysis: Because the immunoSEQ output included only junctional sequences and no quality scores, the filtering could not be the same as the filtering used for full-length reads. To assign V/J genes and CDR3, sequences were annotated against IMGT germline references using PyIR, a Python wrapper for IgBLAST v1.9. Reads with weak V/J assignments (E-value above 1e-6), missing CDR3, stop codons, out-of-frame junctions, or ambiguous translated residues were removed. A V3J clonotype was defined by an identical inferred V gene, J gene, and CDR3 amino acid sequence. Percentage overlap between repertoires was computed as shared unique clonotypes divided by the size of the smaller repertoire. Three approaches were used to assess repertoire richness: RTK rarefaction, the Chao1 estimator, and Recon v2.1 estimates of unobserved clonotypes. Generation probabilities for all TCRbeta clonotypes obtained by the gDNA method from a few donors were computed using OLGA. TCRdb retrieved this table from immuneACCESS and kept in-frame rearrangements only. Not all clones are present; in checked studies, unresolved V genes account for under half, and no reason is known for the remainder. Clonal size and the V and J genes are those of that table, whereas D and trimming came from the DNA. This sample holds over a million clones; roughly 96% were observed only once. About 1% of the sample is in the top ten clones.

The CDR3 runs 16 residues from the cysteine to the phenylalanine. Only CDR3 DNA remains: 48 bases, in frame from the first base. A distance of 17 bases separates the germline ends of V and J, which lose 4 bases and 3 bases respectively. The germline V gene yields SGDLS for CDR1 and YYNGEE for CDR2. The donors were healthy, HIV-negative adults who had no recently reported acute infections or vaccinations. Only Caucasian adults living in Nashville, Tennessee, USA were represented among the donors. CD4+ T cells were enriched by magnetic negative selection; naive cells were then positively selected on CD45RA, and the negative fraction formed the memory subset. After blood collection by leukapheresis, PBMCs were isolated using Ficoll-Histopaque density gradient centrifugation and then cryopreserved in the vapor phase of liquid nitrogen. Analytical flow cytometry was used to check the purity and quantity of every magnetically sorted T cell population. From each sorted fraction, genomic DNA was isolated and quantified by UV absorbance on a Nanodrop 2000c.

Concerning this clone: Its antigen specificity is not known. No much larger clone exists at a distance of one base, and base qualities are not known.

Broader findings and caveats from the paper: Because the study included a small number of donors, the genetic and exposure-history diversity represented was limited. Larger estimated clonotype richness was generally found for naive subsets than for memory subsets. Based on pairwise subsampling, the degree of clonotype sharing among donors was expected to be affected by sequencing depth. Even with the large sequencing depth, rarefaction of the sorted-subset datasets indicated that sequencing was incomplete. Only blood was sampled, and tissue TCR repertoires likely differ from those in blood. Clonotypes shared by all four sorted-subset donors showed higher generation probabilities than non-shared clonotypes. When several donors were compared, the shared fraction of clonotypes was 5% to 6.5% for naive CD4, roughly 3.4% for naive CD8, 2% to 2.5% for memory CD4, and 0.35% to 0.5% for memory CD8.

Sequenced: naive CD4+ T cells sorted from blood. This specimen's cell subset or site label, interpreted: CD45RA+ positively selected. The clonotype was recovered from a young man in good health. The chain was built from TRBV9 and TRBJ1-5; the D gene is perhaps TRBD1, from 5 matching bases. The DNA sequence reads TGTGCCAGCAGCAAGGGATCATCCAGGGACAATCAGCCCCAGCATTTT. This codes for CASSKGSSRDNQPQHF.